This TCR beta chain was found in a study of blood T cell repertoires in COVID-19 (dated by TCRdb to between 2020 and 2021). The study in broad terms: Collaborator samples came from the United States, Italy and Spain and covered acute and convalescent phases of COVID-19. The repertoires were made available in a free public database intended to serve as a resource for research on the immune response to SARS-CoV-2. Sample metadata almost always included a de-identified subject ID, COVID-19 status, age in years and sex. The samples were drawn from the first 160 participants of the ongoing ImmuneRACE study and from 950 to 1,500 subjects provided by 6 global collaborators. Deeply sampled blood TCRbeta repertoires from subjects exposed to, actively infected with, or recovered from COVID-19 were included in the dataset. The prospective study material was composed of cDNA or gDNA derived from T cells, B-cell-depleted T cells, or PBMCs. Where HLA class I and class II types were available, the types were taken from metadata supplied by the sample provider, not from assay-based typing. The research as a whole found: How much clinical and demographic metadata was included differed by source and by participant, and the metadata was provided uncurated.

Participants in the prospective study were aged about 18 to 100 years, lived in under 30 United States geographic areas, and enrolled through a virtual design. Cohort assignment in the prospective study relied on participant-reported clinical history from a screening survey and a study questionnaire. Recovered participants in ImmuneRACE Cohort 3 were defined as having two consecutive negative NP/OP PCR tests, clearance from a healthcare professional, or resolution of symptoms. In the prospective study, whole blood, serum and a nasopharyngeal or oropharyngeal swab were collected from each participant by mobile phlebotomists. Over a roughly two-month period, participants in the prospective study had the option of providing additional blood draws and questionnaires. Before DNA extraction, prospective study blood samples were shipped either frozen or at room temperature. TCRbeta CDR3 regions were amplified from genomic DNA by means of the immunoSEQ Assay, a bias-controlled multiplex PCR. The authors processed their data as follows. Nucleated cell counts per sample were estimated from amplification of reference gene primers within the assay. Sequence reads were collapsed and filtered to measure the absolute abundance of every unique TCRbeta CDR3 rearrangement. For each sample, productive Simpson clonality was calculated by taking the square root of Simpson's diversity index across productive rearrangements. TCRdb took this table from immuneACCESS and kept in-frame rearrangements with V and J called. Such tables lack part of the clones; where checked against another copy, unresolved V genes explain under half of the gap, and the rest is unexplained. V, J and clone size were drawn from that table, and D and trimming were deduced from the DNA. This sample holds around 400,000 clones; less than 90% were observed only once. Roughly 5.1% of the sample goes to the ten largest clones.

Regarding this clone: Its target antigen remains unknown. The record has no base qualities; no much larger clone is one base away.

What was sequenced was PBMCs or T cells enriched from blood (not recorded which). The sequence came from a woman in her fifties or sixties who had recovered from COVID-19.

The CDR3 protein sequence reads: CARSLGTSSYNSPLHF. The nucleotides are TGTGCCAGAAGCTTGGGGACTAGCTCCTATAATTCACCCCTCCACTTT. Here the chain combines TRBV5-3 and TRBJ1-6, with no D gene named confidently. TRBV5-3 is given ORF status, its function remaining uncertain. Trimming takes 0 bases from V and 0 bases from J, and the germline ends sit 7 bases apart. The CDR3 starts with the cysteine, ends with the phenylalanine, and has 16 residues. Only the CDR3 region is kept as DNA, spanning 48 bases read in frame from base 1.